Listed below are T cell receptor beta chains from one sample, sequenced in a study of OX40 agonist ivuxolimab in advanced cancers. Sequenced by immunoSEQ multiplex PCR; TCRdb stores in-frame clones only, minus some. The sample has more than 40,000 clones; about 91% are singletons. Specimen: CD4+ or CD8+ T cells sorted from blood, collected in a trial of the OX40 agonist ivuxolimab. The receptor set was obtained from an adult with an advanced solid tumor such as melanoma, head and neck, liver or kidney cancer. The CDR3 runs from the conserved cysteine through the conserved F or W. A D gene is named only where the DNA matches it firmly. Size tells how often a clone was seen (once, few, many) or the class of an expanded clone, and some rows leave it out.

v_call: TRBV13
d_call: -
clone_size: -
j_call: TRBJ2-7
cdr3_nt: TGTGCCAGCAGCTTAAAGGCGGAAGGCTCCTACGAGCAGTACTTC
cdr3_aa: CASSLKAEGSYEQYF

v_call: TRBV7-2
d_call: -
clone_size: -
j_call: TRBJ1-2
cdr3_nt: TGTGCCAGCAGCCCCGCCGCCAGCCCCTATGGCTACACCTTC
cdr3_aa: CASSPAASPYGYTF

v_call: TRBV7-9
d_call: -
clone_size: -
j_call: TRBJ2-1
cdr3_nt: TGTGCCAGCAGCTTACCGGGACGTATCTATGAGCAGTTCTTC
cdr3_aa: CASSLPGRIYEQFF

v_call: TRBV27
d_call: -
clone_size: -
j_call: TRBJ1-6
cdr3_nt: TGTGCCAGCAGTTTAGCCCAGGGAGGGTTATCACCCCTCCACTTT
cdr3_aa: CASSLAQGGLSPLHF

v_call: TRBV27
d_call: TRBD1
clone_size: once
j_call: TRBJ2-2
cdr3_nt: TGTGCCAGCAGCCAGGGACAGGGGTCCACCGGGGAGCTGTTTTTT
cdr3_aa: CASSQGQGSTGELFF

v_call: TRBV27
d_call: TRBD1
clone_size: -
j_call: TRBJ2-5
cdr3_nt: TGTGCCAGCTCAAGGACAGGGGGACAGACCCAGTACTTC
cdr3_aa: CASSRTGGQTQYF

v_call: TRBV5-1
d_call: TRBD1
clone_size: -
j_call: TRBJ1-1
cdr3_nt: TGCGCCAGCAGCTTGCCGGGACAGTACACTGAAGCTTTCTTT
cdr3_aa: CASSLPGQYTEAFF

v_call: TRBV5-1
d_call: TRBD1
clone_size: -
j_call: TRBJ1-1
cdr3_nt: TGCGCCAGCTTTCCGGCAGGGGGCGTCTTATCTGAAGCTTTCTTT
cdr3_aa: CASFPAGGVLSEAFF

v_call: TRBV30
d_call: -
clone_size: few
j_call: TRBJ1-1
cdr3_nt: TGTGCCTGGAAGAGTAACACTGAAGCTTTCTTT
cdr3_aa: CAWKSNTEAFF

v_call: TRBV7-9
d_call: TRBD2
clone_size: -
j_call: TRBJ2-1
cdr3_nt: TGTGCCAGCAGCATAACTAGCGGGAGTCTACATGAGCAGTTCTTC
cdr3_aa: CASSITSGSLHEQFF

v_call: TRBV7-6
d_call: -
clone_size: -
j_call: TRBJ2-7
cdr3_nt: TGTGCCAGCAGCTTAGGCGCGGGTAGGGCGGGATTCTACCCCGAGCAGTACTTC
cdr3_aa: CASSLGAGRAGFYPEQYF

v_call: TRBV6-4
d_call: -
clone_size: -
j_call: TRBJ2-2
cdr3_nt: TGTGCCAGCAGTGACGGACAAACCGGGGAGCTGTTTTTT
cdr3_aa: CASSDGQTGELFF

v_call: TRBV12-5
d_call: TRBD2
clone_size: -
j_call: TRBJ2-7
cdr3_nt: TGTGCTAGTGCGCTAGCGGGAGAGCCCACCTACGAGCAGTACTTC
cdr3_aa: CASALAGEPTYEQYF

v_call: TRBV7-9
d_call: -
clone_size: -
j_call: TRBJ2-7
cdr3_nt: TGTGCCAGCACCAACCTGGGGGTGGGGGGCGAGCAGTACTTC
cdr3_aa: CASTNLGVGGEQYF

v_call: TRBV6-5
d_call: -
clone_size: -
j_call: TRBJ2-7
cdr3_nt: TGTGCCAGCAGTTACTCGACGAGCGGTGTGTACGAGCAGTACTTC
cdr3_aa: CASSYSTSGVYEQYF

v_call: TRBV11-2
d_call: TRBD1
clone_size: -
j_call: TRBJ2-3
cdr3_nt: TGTGCCAGCAGCCCACCTTACGGACAGGGTACAGATACGCAGTATTTT
cdr3_aa: CASSPPYGQGTDTQYF

v_call: TRBV7-6
d_call: TRBD2
clone_size: -
j_call: TRBJ2-7
cdr3_nt: TGTGCCAGCAGCTTAGGTGGTAGCGGGAGTGACGAGCAGTACTTC
cdr3_aa: CASSLGGSGSDEQYF

v_call: TRBV5-1
d_call: TRBD2
clone_size: -
j_call: TRBJ2-3
cdr3_nt: TGCGCCAGCAGCTTTACTTTATTGACTAGCGGAGACACAGATACGCAGTATTTT
cdr3_aa: CASSFTLLTSGDTDTQYF

v_call: TRBV15
d_call: -
clone_size: -
j_call: TRBJ2-3
cdr3_nt: TGTGCCACCAGCAGAGCCCCGGCAGGGAGCGCAGATACGCAGTATTTT
cdr3_aa: CATSRAPAGSADTQYF

v_call: TRBV4-1
d_call: -
clone_size: few
j_call: TRBJ1-6
cdr3_nt: TGCGCCAGCAGCCAAATCCGGGATTCACCCCTCCACTTT
cdr3_aa: CASSQIRDSPLHF

v_call: TRBV4-1
d_call: -
clone_size: -
j_call: TRBJ1-5
cdr3_nt: TGCGCCAGCAGCCAAGCCGGGGGGAGAGACCAGCCCCAGCATTTT
cdr3_aa: CASSQAGGRDQPQHF

v_call: TRBV6-4
d_call: -
clone_size: -
j_call: TRBJ2-1
cdr3_nt: TGTGCCAGCCGGCGGGACCTCTCCTACAATGAGCAGTTCTTC
cdr3_aa: CASRRDLSYNEQFF

v_call: TRBV7-2
d_call: -
clone_size: -
j_call: TRBJ2-1
cdr3_nt: TGTGCCAGCAGCTTAGCGGGGCCGTACAATGAGCAGTTCTTC
cdr3_aa: CASSLAGPYNEQFF

v_call: TRBV15
d_call: TRBD1
clone_size: -
j_call: TRBJ1-1
cdr3_nt: TGTGCCACCAGCGGGGAGGGACAGGGTGGAACTGAAGCTTTCTTT
cdr3_aa: CATSGEGQGGTEAFF

v_call: TRBV25-1
d_call: TRBD2
clone_size: -
j_call: TRBJ2-2
cdr3_nt: TGTGCCAGCAGCCTCCTAGCGGGACACACCGGGGAGCTGTTTTTT
cdr3_aa: CASSLLAGHTGELFF

v_call: TRBV27
d_call: -
clone_size: -
j_call: TRBJ2-1
cdr3_nt: TGTGCCAGCAGTTCGTCGAGCTCCTACAATGAGCAGTTCTTC
cdr3_aa: CASSSSSSYNEQFF

v_call: TRBV10-3
d_call: TRBD2
clone_size: -
j_call: TRBJ2-3
cdr3_nt: TGTGCCATCAGCGGGACTAGCGGGGGGCGGGATACGCAGTATTTT
cdr3_aa: CAISGTSGGRDTQYF

v_call: TRBV28
d_call: -
clone_size: -
j_call: TRBJ1-5
cdr3_nt: TGTGCCAGCAGTTTATGGGACAATCAGCCCCAGCATTTT
cdr3_aa: CASSLWDNQPQHF

v_call: TRBV5-4
d_call: TRBD1
clone_size: -
j_call: TRBJ1-5
cdr3_nt: TGTGCCAGCAGCTTCCAGGGGGCTAAGGATCAGCCCCAGCATTTT
cdr3_aa: CASSFQGAKDQPQHF

v_call: TRBV6-6
d_call: TRBD2
clone_size: -
j_call: TRBJ2-7
cdr3_nt: TGTGCCAGCAGTGGCGCGGGGGGAGGCGAGCAGTACTTC
cdr3_aa: CASSGAGGGEQYF

v_call: TRBV15
d_call: -
clone_size: -
j_call: TRBJ2-6
cdr3_nt: TGTGCCACCAGCAAGGGGTGGGGTGTCTCTGGGGCCAACGTCCTGACTTTC
cdr3_aa: CATSKGWGVSGANVLTF

v_call: TRBV5-4
d_call: -
clone_size: -
j_call: TRBJ2-2
cdr3_nt: TGTGCCAGCAGCTCCATTGGGGAGCTGTTTTTT
cdr3_aa: CASSSIGELFF

v_call: TRBV2
d_call: -
clone_size: few
j_call: TRBJ2-2
cdr3_nt: TGTGCCAGCAGTGTTGCACGGGACGGGGAGCTGTTTTTT
cdr3_aa: CASSVARDGELFF

v_call: TRBV27
d_call: -
clone_size: -
j_call: TRBJ2-6
cdr3_nt: TGTGCCAGCAGTTCCGACTCTGGGGCCAACGTCCTGACTTTC
cdr3_aa: CASSSDSGANVLTF

v_call: TRBV5-1
d_call: -
clone_size: -
j_call: TRBJ2-7
cdr3_nt: TGCGCCAGCAGCTTAGAAGCGTTTAATACCTACGAGCAGTACTTC
cdr3_aa: CASSLEAFNTYEQYF

v_call: TRBV5-6
d_call: -
clone_size: -
j_call: TRBJ2-7
cdr3_nt: TGTGCCAGCAGGTCCGTTTGGGGCGGAGGAATGTACGAGCAGTACTTC
cdr3_aa: CASRSVWGGGMYEQYF

v_call: TRBV7-9
d_call: -
clone_size: -
j_call: TRBJ1-4
cdr3_nt: TGTGCCAGCAGCGTTTTATATGAAAAACTGTTTTTT
cdr3_aa: CASSVLYEKLFF

v_call: TRBV5-6
d_call: -
clone_size: -
j_call: TRBJ2-2
cdr3_nt: TGTGCCAGCAGAGGACTCGACGGGGAGCTGTTTTTT
cdr3_aa: CASRGLDGELFF

v_call: TRBV13
d_call: TRBD2
clone_size: -
j_call: TRBJ2-1
cdr3_nt: TGTGCCAGCAGCACTACCGGGACTAGACGCCCTGAGCAGTTCTTC
cdr3_aa: CASSTTGTRRPEQFF

v_call: TRBV5-4
d_call: TRBD1
clone_size: -
j_call: TRBJ1-2
cdr3_nt: TGTGCCAGCAGCACTGACAGGGGTCTGCATGGCTACACCTTC
cdr3_aa: CASSTDRGLHGYTF

v_call: TRBV7-9
d_call: -
clone_size: -
j_call: TRBJ2-5
cdr3_nt: TGTGCCAGCAAAAGCGGCGGGGAGACCCAGTACTTC
cdr3_aa: CASKSGGETQYF

v_call: TRBV11-3
d_call: -
clone_size: -
j_call: TRBJ1-3
cdr3_nt: TGTGCCAGCAGCTTGGGTGCAAGGCCTGGAAACACCATATATTTT
cdr3_aa: CASSLGARPGNTIYF

v_call: TRBV28
d_call: -
clone_size: -
j_call: TRBJ2-3
cdr3_nt: TGTGCCAGCCGGTTGGTAGGGACGTCAGCAGATACGCAGTATTTT
cdr3_aa: CASRLVGTSADTQYF

v_call: TRBV19
d_call: -
clone_size: -
j_call: TRBJ1-1
cdr3_nt: TGTGCCAGCCGAACCGATCTTGGGGACACTGAAGCTTTCTTT
cdr3_aa: CASRTDLGDTEAFF

v_call: TRBV7-9
d_call: -
clone_size: -
j_call: TRBJ1-1
cdr3_nt: TGTGCCAGCAGCCCCGGTGAGTTCTTGAACACTGAAGCTTTCTTT
cdr3_aa: CASSPGEFLNTEAFF